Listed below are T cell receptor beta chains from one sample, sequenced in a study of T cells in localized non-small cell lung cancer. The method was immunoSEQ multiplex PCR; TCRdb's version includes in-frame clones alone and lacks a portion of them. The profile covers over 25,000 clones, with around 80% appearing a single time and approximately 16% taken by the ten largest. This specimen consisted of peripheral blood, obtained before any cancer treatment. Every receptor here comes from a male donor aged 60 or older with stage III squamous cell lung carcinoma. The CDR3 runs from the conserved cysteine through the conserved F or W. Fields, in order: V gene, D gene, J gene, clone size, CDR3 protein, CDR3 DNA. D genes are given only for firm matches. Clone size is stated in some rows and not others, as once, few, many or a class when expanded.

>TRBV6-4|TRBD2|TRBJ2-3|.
CASSENPGLAGAGVDTQYF
TGTGCCAGCAGTGAGAATCCGGGACTAGCGGGAGCTGGGGTAGATACGCAGTATTTT
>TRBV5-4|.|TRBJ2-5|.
CASSLANRDQETQYF
TGTGCCAGCAGCTTGGCAAACAGGGACCAAGAGACCCAGTACTTC
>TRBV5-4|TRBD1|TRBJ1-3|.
CASSSPGQGTNTIYF
TGTGCCAGCAGCTCCCCTGGACAGGGGACAAACACCATATATTTT
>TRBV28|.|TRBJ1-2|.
CASSLLTATNYGYTF
TGTGCCAGCAGTTTATTAACAGCCACTAACTATGGCTACACCTTC
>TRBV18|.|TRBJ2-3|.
CASAGSWTDTQYF
TGTGCCAGCGCCGGGTCCTGGACAGATACGCAGTATTTT
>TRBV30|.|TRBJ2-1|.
CALDSTGVYNEQFF
TGTGCGCTCGACTCCACCGGGGTCTACAATGAGCAGTTCTTC
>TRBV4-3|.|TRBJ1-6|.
CASSQELQSNSPLHF
TGCGCCAGCAGCCAAGAGTTACAGTCAAATTCACCCCTCCACTTT
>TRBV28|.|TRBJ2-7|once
CASSYLYEQYF
TGTGCCAGCAGCTACCTCTACGAGCAGTACTTC
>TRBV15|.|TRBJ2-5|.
CATSRDFGRERETQYF
TGTGCCACCAGCAGAGATTTTGGTAGGGAGAGGGAGACCCAGTACTTC
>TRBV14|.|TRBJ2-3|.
CASSQLTGSTDTQYF
TGTGCCAGCAGCCAACTGACAGGTAGCACAGATACGCAGTATTTT
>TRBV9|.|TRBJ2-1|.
CASSVGDKLHEQFF
TGTGCCAGCAGCGTAGGGGACAAGCTACATGAGCAGTTCTTC
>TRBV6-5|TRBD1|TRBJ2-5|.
CASSYSRDSQETQYF
TGTGCCAGCAGTTACTCGAGGGACAGCCAAGAGACCCAGTACTTC
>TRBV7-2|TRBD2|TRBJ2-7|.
CASSSERGGSYEQYF
TGTGCCAGCAGCTCGGAGCGGGGGGGGTCCTACGAGCAGTACTTC
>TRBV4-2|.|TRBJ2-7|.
CASSQGAGLGYEQYF
TGTGCCAGCAGCCAAGGAGCCGGGTTAGGGTACGAGCAGTACTTC
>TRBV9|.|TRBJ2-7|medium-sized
CASSRDTSSYEQYF
TGTGCCAGCAGCCGGGACACCAGCTCCTACGAGCAGTACTTC
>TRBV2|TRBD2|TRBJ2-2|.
CASRGTSGGTGELFF
TGTGCCAGCAGAGGGACTAGCGGAGGCACCGGGGAGCTGTTTTTT
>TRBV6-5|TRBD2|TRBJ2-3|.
CATKRGDYGDTQYF
TGTGCCACCAAGCGGGGGGATTATGGCGATACGCAGTATTTT
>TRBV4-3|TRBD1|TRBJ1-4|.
CASSQGRQGANEKLFF
TGCGCCAGCAGCCAAGGACGACAGGGGGCGAATGAAAAACTGTTTTTT
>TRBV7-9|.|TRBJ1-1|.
CASSLHGKNTEAFF
TGTGCCAGCAGCCTGCACGGCAAGAACACTGAAGCTTTCTTT
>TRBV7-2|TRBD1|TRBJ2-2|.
CASSPVGQGGTGELFF
TGTGCCAGCAGCCCCGTAGGACAGGGCGGAACCGGGGAGCTGTTTTTT
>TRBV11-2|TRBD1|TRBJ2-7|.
CASSRDSYEQYF
TGTGCCAGCAGCCGGGACAGCTACGAGCAGTACTTC
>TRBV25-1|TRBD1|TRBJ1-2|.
CASSEYSQGARYGYTF
TGTGCCAGCAGTGAATATAGTCAGGGGGCACGGTATGGCTACACCTTC
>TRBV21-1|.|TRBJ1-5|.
CASINPTGVLSNQPQHF
TGTGCCAGCATCAACCCGACAGGGGTGCTTAGCAATCAGCCCCAGCATTTT
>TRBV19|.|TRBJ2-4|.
CASSNWSGGKNIQYF
TGTGCCAGTAGTAATTGGTCAGGAGGGAAAAACATTCAGTACTTC
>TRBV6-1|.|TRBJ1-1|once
CASSEHSGAIEAFF
TGTGCCAGCAGTGAGCATTCGGGAGCAATCGAAGCTTTCTTT
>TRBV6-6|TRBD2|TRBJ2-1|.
CASSYTSGRAGQFF
TGTGCCAGCAGTTATACTAGCGGGAGGGCCGGGCAGTTCTTC
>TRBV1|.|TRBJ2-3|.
CTSTTPLAGTTDTQYF
TGCACCAGCACCACCCCCCTAGCGGGAACCACAGATACGCAGTATTTT
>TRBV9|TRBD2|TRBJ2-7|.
CASSVTAGGYEQYF
TGTGCCAGCAGCGTAACAGCGGGGGGATACGAGCAGTACTTC
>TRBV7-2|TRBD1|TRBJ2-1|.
CASSFAGQGERQFF
TGTGCCAGCAGCTTTGCGGGACAGGGGGAGAGACAGTTCTTC
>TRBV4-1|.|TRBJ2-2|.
CASSHIGPHTGELFF
TGCGCCAGCAGCCACATAGGACCGCACACCGGGGAGCTGTTTTTT
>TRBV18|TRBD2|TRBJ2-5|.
CASSPTLALRGGQETQYF
TGTGCCAGCTCACCCACCTTGGCGTTGCGGGGGGGACAAGAGACCCAGTACTTC
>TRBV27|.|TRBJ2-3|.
CASSYTHTDTQYF
TGTGCCAGCAGTTACACCCACACAGATACGCAGTATTTT
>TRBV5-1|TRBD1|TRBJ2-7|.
CASTLNGQGNGEQYF
TGCGCCAGCACCTTAAACGGACAGGGCAACGGCGAGCAGTACTTC
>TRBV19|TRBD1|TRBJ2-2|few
CATEQGWDTGELFF
TGTGCCACAGAACAGGGGTGGGACACCGGGGAGCTGTTTTTT
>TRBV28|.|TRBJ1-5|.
CASSLGRGNQPQHF
TGTGCCAGCAGCCTAGGGAGGGGCAATCAGCCCCAGCATTTT
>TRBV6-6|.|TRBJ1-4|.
CASSYSRQRNEKLFF
TGTGCCAGCAGTTACTCGAGGCAGAGAAATGAAAAACTGTTTTTT
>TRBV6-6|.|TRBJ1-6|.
CASREGITLHF
TGTGCCAGCAGAGAGGGGATCACCCTCCACTTT
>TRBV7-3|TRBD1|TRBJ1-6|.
CASSLKGGQGIYNSPLHF
TGTGCCAGCAGCTTAAAAGGGGGACAGGGTATCTATAATTCACCCCTCCACTTT
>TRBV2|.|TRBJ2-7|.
CASGMTSYEQYF
TGTGCCAGCGGAATGACCTCCTACGAGCAGTACTTC
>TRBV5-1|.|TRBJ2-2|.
CASSFARRSTGELFF
TGCGCCAGCAGCTTTGCGCGGAGGAGTACCGGGGAGCTGTTTTTT
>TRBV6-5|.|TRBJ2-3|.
CASSSKVGTDTQYF
TGTGCCAGCAGCTCCAAAGTGGGCACAGATACGCAGTATTTT
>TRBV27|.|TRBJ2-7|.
CASSLPRRQGTYEQYF
TGTGCCAGCAGTCTCCCCCGAAGGCAGGGAACCTACGAGCAGTACTTC
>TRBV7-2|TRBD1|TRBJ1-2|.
CASTPRDRGSLTRGYTF
TGTGCCAGCACCCCCCGGGACAGGGGATCCCTCACCCGGGGCTACACCTTC
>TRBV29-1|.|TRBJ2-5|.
CSVVGVKTQYF
TGCAGCGTTGTGGGAGTAAAGACCCAGTACTTC